The source of this T cell receptor beta chain is a study of T cell responses to AZD1222 COVID-19 vaccine. This table comes from immunoSEQ multiplex PCR, and its TCRdb copy is limited to in-frame clones, with some not included. The repertoire holds 120,000 or so clones, with around 88% as singletons. CDR3 length: 15 residues. V gave up 5 bases and J gave up 5 bases, with 16 bases separating them. Germline assignment: CDR1 MNHEY and CDR2 SVGEGT. Study findings and constraints: No repertoire was sampled before or during the peak T cell response, only after it.

Comment on this clone: Its antigen remains unidentified.

This rearrangement joins TRBV6-2 or TRBV6-3 to TRBJ2-1; D gene uncertain. Sequenced material: peripheral blood, taken on day 0 of MenACWY control vaccination. This TCR was recovered from an adult in good health. CDR3 protein: CASSPRLQINNEQFF. The CDR3 DNA is TGTGCCAGCAGTCCCCGGTTACAGATTAACAATGAGCAGTTCTTC.